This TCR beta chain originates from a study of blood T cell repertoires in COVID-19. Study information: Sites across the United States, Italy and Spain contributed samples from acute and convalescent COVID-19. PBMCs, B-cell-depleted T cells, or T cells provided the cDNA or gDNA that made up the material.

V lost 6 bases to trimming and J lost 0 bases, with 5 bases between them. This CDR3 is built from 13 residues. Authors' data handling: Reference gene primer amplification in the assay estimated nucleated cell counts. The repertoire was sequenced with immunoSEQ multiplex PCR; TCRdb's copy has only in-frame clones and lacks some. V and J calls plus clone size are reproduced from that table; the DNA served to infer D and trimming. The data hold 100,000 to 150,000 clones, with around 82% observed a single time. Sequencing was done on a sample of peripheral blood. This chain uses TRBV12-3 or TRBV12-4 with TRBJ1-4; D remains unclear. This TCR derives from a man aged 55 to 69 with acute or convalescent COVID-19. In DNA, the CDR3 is TGTGCCAGCAGGAGGTCAACTAATGAAAAACTGTTTTTT. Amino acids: CASRRSTNEKLFF.